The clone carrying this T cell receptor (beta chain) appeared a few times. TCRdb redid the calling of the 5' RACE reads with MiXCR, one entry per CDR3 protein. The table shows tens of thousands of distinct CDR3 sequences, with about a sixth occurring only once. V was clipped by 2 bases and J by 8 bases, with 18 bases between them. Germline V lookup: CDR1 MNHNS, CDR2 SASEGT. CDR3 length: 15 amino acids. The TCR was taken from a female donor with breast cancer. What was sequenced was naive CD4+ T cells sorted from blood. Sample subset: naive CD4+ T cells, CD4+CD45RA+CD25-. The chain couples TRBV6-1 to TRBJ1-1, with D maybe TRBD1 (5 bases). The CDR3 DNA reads TGTGCCAGCAGTGAAAGGTGGGGGGAACACTTGGAAGCTTTCTTT. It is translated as CASSERWGEHLEAFF.